A selection of T cell receptor beta chains follows, all from one sample in a study of T cells after posttransplantation cyclophosphamide. Measured with immunoSEQ multiplex PCR; TCRdb has only the in-frame clones, and not every one. This sample has about 12,000 clones; around nine tenths occur once, and the top ten carry 3.6%. This sample comprised PBMCs, obtained after allogeneic stem cell transplant with posttransplant cyclophosphamide. These receptors were obtained from a female patient aged 25-39 years who received an allogeneic stem cell transplant from an unrelated donor, was CMV-positive, and had no GVHD. Some T cells may be graft donor cells. Both conserved end residues are part of each CDR3. The order of the fields is D gene, J gene, V gene, clone size, CDR3 DNA, CDR3 protein. A D gene is named only where the DNA matches it firmly. Clone size is stated in some rows and not others, as once, few, many or a class when expanded.

TRBD2 TRBJ2-1 TRBV4-2 few TGTGCCAGCAGCCAAGACTGGACTAGCCGCTACAATGAGCAGTTCTTC CASSQDWTSRYNEQFF
TRBD2 TRBJ2-7 TRBV4-1 NA TGCGCCAGCAGCAAAGCAGCGGGAGGCACGGGAGAGCAGTACTTC CASSKAAGGTGEQYF
TRBD2 TRBJ2-3 TRBV7-6 NA TGTGCCAGCAGCCCGTTGGCGGGGGGCTTTCGCACAGATACGCAGTATTTT CASSPLAGGFRTDTQYF
NA TRBJ2-3 TRBV18 NA TGTGCCAGCTCACTTGGGGCTACGACAGATACGCAGTATTTT CASSLGATTDTQYF
NA TRBJ2-1 TRBV5-4 NA TGTGCCAGCAGCTTGAATTCAGGGTGGGAGCAGTTCTTC CASSLNSGWEQFF
NA TRBJ1-2 TRBV5-1 NA TGCGCCAGCAGCTTGGTAGGGGTCCAGGGAAACTATGGCTACACCTTC CASSLVGVQGNYGYTF
NA TRBJ2-2 TRBV28 NA TGTGCCAGCAGACCTTACTTAACGACCGGGGAGCTGTTTTTT CASRPYLTTGELFF
NA TRBJ1-4 TRBV4-1 NA TGCGCCAGCAGCCAAGAGGGGACAAGTACCAATGAAAAACTGTTTTTT CASSQEGTSTNEKLFF
NA TRBJ2-4 TRBV6-1 NA TGTGCCAGCAGTCCACACGGTCCAGTGGGCTACTTC CASSPHGPVGYF
NA TRBJ1-1 TRBV6-6 NA TGTGCCAGCAGACTAACAGGGCTTCGGAACACTGAAGCTTTCTTT CASRLTGLRNTEAFF
NA TRBJ1-5 TRBV19 NA TGTGCCAGTAGAGTACAGGGTGCCGTGAAACAGCCCCAGCATTTT CASRVQGAVKQPQHF
TRBD1 TRBJ2-5 TRBV28 NA TGTGCCAGCAGTTTAGGCAGTCACCCGGGACAGACAACCCTCGGACGGGAGACCCAGTACTTC CASSLGSHPGQTTLGRETQYF
TRBD1 TRBJ2-7 TRBV27 NA TGTGCCAGCAGTTTATTCCCCGGACAGGGGACCTACGAGCAGTACTTC CASSLFPGQGTYEQYF
TRBD1 TRBJ1-6 TRBV19 NA TGTGCCAGTAATACCGGGACAGCTAATTTTTCAAACTTCTTT CASNTGTANFSNFF
TRBD2 TRBJ2-7 TRBV15 NA TGTGCCACCAGCAGAGATCCCTCGGGCGGGAGGGCTCACGAGCAGTACTTC CATSRDPSGGRAHEQYF
TRBD1 TRBJ1-4 TRBV2 NA TGTGCCAGCAGTTACTCCCTTTTGACAGGGCCCGGTAATGAAAAACTGTTTTTT CASSYSLLTGPGNEKLFF
TRBD2 TRBJ2-2 TRBV28 once TGTGCCAGCACCTACGCGGGGGGGCCCCAATTGACCGGGGAGCTGTTTTTT CASTYAGGPQLTGELFF
TRBD1 TRBJ2-2 TRBV6-4 NA TGTGCCAGCAAACCGGGACAGGCGAACACCGGGGAGCTGTTTTTT CASKPGQANTGELFF
TRBD1 TRBJ2-5 TRBV27 NA TGTGCCAGCAGTCGGCGGGACAGGGGAGAGACCCAGTACTTC CASSRRDRGETQYF
NA TRBJ2-5 TRBV28 NA TGTGCCAGCAGTTTGGGGGGGCTGGGGGAGACCCAGTACTTC CASSLGGLGETQYF
TRBD1 TRBJ1-1 TRBV10-2 NA TGCGCCAGCAAGACAGGGGGCGGGACTGAAGCTTTCTTT CASKTGGGTEAFF
TRBD2 TRBJ2-2 TRBV5-1 once TGCGCCAGCAGCTCGGGACTAGCGGACACCGGGGAGCTGTTTTTT CASSSGLADTGELFF
NA TRBJ1-5 TRBV5-1 NA TGCGCCAGCAGCTTGGATAGCTATAGCAATCAGCCCCAGCATTTT CASSLDSYSNQPQHF
TRBD2 TRBJ2-3 TRBV7-2 NA TGTGCCAGCAGCCCCGGGACTAGCAGCACAGATACGCAGTATTTT CASSPGTSSTDTQYF
TRBD1 TRBJ2-1 TRBV18 NA TGTGCCAGCTCGCCTACAGGGGCAGTCTACAATGAGCAGTTCTTC CASSPTGAVYNEQFF
TRBD1 TRBJ1-5 TRBV19 few TGTGCCAGTACTCCCGGGACAGGGACGAGCAATCAGCCCCAGCATTTT CASTPGTGTSNQPQHF
TRBD1 TRBJ1-2 TRBV28 NA TGTGCCACCCCACGGACAGGGGGATATGGCTACACCTTC CATPRTGGYGYTF
NA TRBJ2-7 TRBV11-2 NA TGTGCCAGCAGCTTCGGACTGAACTACGAGCAGTACTTC CASSFGLNYEQYF
NA TRBJ2-7 TRBV7-8 NA TGTGCCAGCAGCTTAGCGGGGCGAACCTACGAGCAGTACTTC CASSLAGRTYEQYF
TRBD1 TRBJ2-2 TRBV11-2 NA TGTGCCAGCAGCTTATCCCACGGACAGGGGAGCGGAGACACCGGGGAGCTGTTTTTT CASSLSHGQGSGDTGELFF
TRBD1 TRBJ2-7 TRBV18 NA TGTGCCAGCTCACTCTCTTCCGGGACAGGGGGCTCGTACGAGCAGTACTTC CASSLSSGTGGSYEQYF
NA TRBJ1-5 TRBV15 NA TGTGCCACCACGCCCACCGGGGGAAGCAATCAGCCCCAGCATTTT CATTPTGGSNQPQHF
NA TRBJ2-6 TRBV2 NA TGTGCCAGCAGTGAATTGGGGGCAGGGGCCAACGTCCTGACTTTC CASSELGAGANVLTF
NA TRBJ2-2 TRBV19 NA TGTGCCAGTAGCATGATTTTGGACCAGACAGGGAACACCGGGGAGCTGTTTTTT CASSMILDQTGNTGELFF
NA TRBJ2-2 TRBV6-1 NA TGTGCCAGCAAGCGGAATTCCGGGGAGCTGTTTTTT CASKRNSGELFF
NA TRBJ2-1 TRBV6-6 NA TGTGCCAGCAGCCTACGGGAGAGTCCCTACAATGAGCAGTTCTTC CASSLRESPYNEQFF
TRBD2 TRBJ2-2 TRBV11-2 NA TGTGCCAGCAGCTTAGTCCTAGCGGGCACCGGGGAGCTGTTTTTT CASSLVLAGTGELFF
TRBD1 TRBJ2-2 TRBV19 once TGTGCCAGTAGTCCAGACAGGGTTCACACCGGGGAGCTGTTTTTT CASSPDRVHTGELFF
TRBD2 TRBJ2-3 TRBV5-4 NA TGTGCCAGCAGCGGACATCCTAGCGGGGTTCTCACAGATACGCAGTATTTT CASSGHPSGVLTDTQYF
NA TRBJ2-1 TRBV7-3 NA TGTGCCAGCAGCGCGGACAGAGGGAACAATGAGCAGTTCTTC CASSADRGNNEQFF
TRBD2 TRBJ2-1 TRBV5-1 few TGCGCCAGCAGCTTGGGCGGGAGGACCCCGGAATACAATGAGCAGTTCTTC CASSLGGRTPEYNEQFF
TRBD1 TRBJ2-3 TRBV29-1 NA TGCAGCGTTGCCGGGCGTCGGGACAGGAACACAGATACGCAGTATTTT CSVAGRRDRNTDTQYF
TRBD2 TRBJ2-7 TRBV5-1 NA TGCGCCAGCAGGGCTAGCGGGACTTCCTACGAGCAGTACTTC CASRASGTSYEQYF
NA TRBJ1-5 TRBV14 once TGTGCCAGCAGCCAAGCCGGGGGAGGCAATCAGCCCCAGCATTTT CASSQAGGGNQPQHF
TRBD2 TRBJ2-5 TRBV4-1 NA TGCGCCAGCAGCCAAGATGGGGTCGGGGGGTTGGGAGAGACCCAGTACTTC CASSQDGVGGLGETQYF
TRBD2 TRBJ2-1 TRBV10-3 NA TGTGCCACCGGGACTACAAACAATGAGCAGTTCTTC CATGTTNNEQFF
TRBD2 TRBJ2-7 TRBV19 NA TGTGCCAGTAGTATGGGGAGGGACGAACAGTACTTC CASSMGRDEQYF
NA TRBJ1-2 TRBV28 NA TGTGCCAGCAGTTTATTGCGGGGTGGGTATGGCTACACCTTC CASSLLRGGYGYTF
NA TRBJ1-2 TRBV29-1 NA TGCAGCGTTGAAAAGCGACGGCTGGACTACACCTTC CSVEKRRLDYTF
TRBD2 TRBJ2-3 TRBV7-6 NA TGTGCCAGCAGCTCTTATCCGACTAGCGGGAGCGAAGATACGCAGTATTTT CASSSYPTSGSEDTQYF
NA TRBJ2-7 TRBV6-6 NA TGTGCCAGCAGTCCGCACGGTTTGATGGAGCAGTACTTC CASSPHGLMEQYF
NA TRBJ1-2 TRBV28 NA TGTGCCAGCAGTTCGAGGAAGACTAACTATGGCTACACCTTC CASSSRKTNYGYTF
NA TRBJ1-5 TRBV7-8 NA TGTGCCAGCAGCTTGGGCAGCCGCAATCAGCCCCAGCATTTT CASSLGSRNQPQHF
TRBD1 TRBJ2-7 TRBV20-1 NA TGCAGCCCACTGACAGGGAACGAGCAGTACTTC CSPLTGNEQYF